This TCR beta chain was profiled in a study of post-analysis software for immune sequencing data. Study-wide points: TRBV segments more frequent in patients than in controls numbered about five and included TRBV5-6, TRBV5-1 and TRBV20-1.

The CDR3 spans 17 residues. Trimming stripped 3 bases from V and 2 bases from J, with 20 bases between. Germline CDR1 SGDLS, CDR2 YYNGEE. On this clonotype itself: Its cognate antigen is unknown.

Incorporated into the TCR beta cDNA libraries were unique molecular identifiers, which served to reduce PCR and sequencing biases. TCRdb used MiXCR to reprocess the PCR reads, holding one entry per CDR3 protein. Among a few hundred thousand distinct CDR3 sequences listed, 35% to 45% were seen once. This sequence joins TRBV9 and TRBJ1-2; possibly TRBD1 for D (5 bases). This TCR was recovered from a girl aged 2-10 years with multiple sclerosis. The sequenced sample was blood. Here the CDR3 reads CASSAPPTEYNNYGYTF. Written as DNA, the CDR3 is TGTGCCAGCAGCGCGCCCCCGACAGAATACAACAACTATGGCTACACCTTC. Combining the CDR3 with reference TRBV9 and TRBJ1-2 gives the whole variable domain DSGVTQTPKHLITATGQRVTLRCSPRSGDLSVYWYQQSLDQGLQFLIQYYNGEERAKGNILERFSAQQFPDLHSELNLSSLELGDSALYFCASSAPPTEYNNYGYTFGSGTRLTVV.